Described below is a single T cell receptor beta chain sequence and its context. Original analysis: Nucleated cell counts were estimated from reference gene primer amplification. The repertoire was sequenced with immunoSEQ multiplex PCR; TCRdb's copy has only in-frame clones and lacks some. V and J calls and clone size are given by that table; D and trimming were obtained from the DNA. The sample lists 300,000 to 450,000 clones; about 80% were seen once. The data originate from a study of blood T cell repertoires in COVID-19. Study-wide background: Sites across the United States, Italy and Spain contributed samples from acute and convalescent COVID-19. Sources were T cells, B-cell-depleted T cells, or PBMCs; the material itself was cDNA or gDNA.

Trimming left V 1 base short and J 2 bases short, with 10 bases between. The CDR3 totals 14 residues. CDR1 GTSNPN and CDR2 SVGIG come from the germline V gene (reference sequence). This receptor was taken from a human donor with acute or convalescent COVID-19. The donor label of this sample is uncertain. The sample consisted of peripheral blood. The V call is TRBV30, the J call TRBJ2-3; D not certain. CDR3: CAWSAQVTTDTQYF. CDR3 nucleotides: TGTGCCTGGAGTGCCCAGGTTACCACAGATACGCAGTATTTT.